These 21 T cell receptor beta chains originate from one sample sequenced in a study of shared clonotypes between healthy human individuals. The protocol was immunoSEQ multiplex PCR, while the TCRdb copy is restricted to in-frame clones and leaves out a portion. The table includes 490,000 or so clones, around 80% detected once. Material for sequencing was PBMCs. The receptor set was obtained from a woman between 35 and 50 years old in good health. Some clones in this sample may be carry-over from other donors' samples.

The genes are TRBV6-5 and TRBJ2-5, with TRBD2 matching 9 bases. The V gene end was trimmed by 2 bases and the J gene end by 7 bases; junction bases not matched to a gene: 8. From germline, CDR1 is MNHEY and CDR2 SVGAGI. The length of the CDR3 is 15 residues. The CDR3, as DNA: TGTGCCAGCAGTTACCCTGCTAGCGGGATTGGGACCCAGTACTTC. This sequence encodes CASSYPASGIGTQYF.

This clone was found once. A read error may produce the germline difference seen at one junction end. The chain carries TRBV7-9 and TRBJ1-5; D gene ambiguous. Looked up from germline, CDR1 is SEHNR and CDR2 is FQNEAQ (reference sequence). This CDR3 has 16 residues. The CDR3, as DNA: TGCGCCAGCAGCCAAGAGTCCGGGAGATACAATCAGCCCCAGCATTTT. It is translated as CASSQESGRYNQPQHF.

The gene calls are TRBV19 and TRBJ2-1, with 7 positions matching TRBD1. The CDR3 has 17 amino acids. J was trimmed by 0 bases and V by 2 bases; bases with no gene match: 7. The V gene's germline CDR1 is LNHDA and CDR2 SQIVND (reference sequence). The CDR3 sequence: CASSIPRGSFSYNEQFF. CDR3 coding DNA: TGTGCCAGTAGTATACCCAGGGGGTCCTTCTCCTACAATGAGCAGTTCTTC.

This rearrangement joins TRBV7-9 to TRBJ1-1; D possibly corresponds to TRBD1 (6 bases). V was cut by 8 bases and J by 0 bases, with 13 bases left in between. From germline, CDR1 is SEHNR and CDR2 FQNEAQ (reference sequence). The CDR3 is 14 residues long. CDR3 amino acids: CASGWRDMNTEAFF. The CDR3 nucleotides are TGTGCCAGCGGCTGGCGGGACATGAACACTGAAGCTTTCTTT.

This CDR3 is CASSPETARNEQFF. CDR3 sequence (DNA): TGTGCCAGCTCACCAGAGACAGCTAGAAATGAGCAGTTCTTC. The chain is built from TRBV18 and TRBJ2-1, with TRBD1 as a possible D gene (5 bases). V was shortened by 2 bases and J by 7 bases, with 12 bases between the two germline ends. Germline loops: CDR1 KGHSH, CDR2 LQKENI. The CDR3 runs to 14 residues. The full variable domain, its missing parts supplied by reference TRBV18 and TRBJ2-1, is NAGVMQNPRHLVRRRGQEARLRCSPMKGHSHVYWYRQLPEEGLKFMVYLQKENIIDESGMPKERFSAEFPKEGPSILRIQQVVRGDSAAYFCASSPETARNEQFFGPGTRLTVL.

This chain links TRBV11-1 with TRBJ2-2; tentatively, D is TRBD1 (6 bases). The CDR3 totals 15 residues. Germline CDR1 and CDR2: SGHAT and FQDESV (reference sequence). V was trimmed by 5 bases and J by 0 bases, leaving 10 bases between them. CDR3 DNA: TGTGCCAGCAGCGGAGGACAGACGAACACCGGGGAGCTGTTTTTT. Translated: CASSGGQTNTGELFF.

This clone showed up just once. The chain combines TRBV28 with TRBJ2-2; D call uncertain. The CDR3 consists of 17 residues. Trimming took off 2 bases at V and 1 base at J, with 14 bases between the two ends. The germline V gene encodes CDR1 MDHEN and CDR2 SYDVKM. DNA for the CDR3: TGTGCCAGCAGTTTAAGGATCGGCACCATGAACACCGGGGAGCTGTTTTTT. Translated: CASSLRIGTMNTGELFF.

The J gene is TRBJ2-5, the V gene TRBV6-6; tentatively, D is TRBD1 or TRBD2 (5 bases each). Germline CDR1 MNHNY, CDR2 SVGAGI (reference sequence). The CDR3 is made up of 12 amino acids. V gave up 10 bases and J gave up 1 base, with 10 bases separating them. CDR3 DNA sequence: TGTGCCACCCGGGGCCCCCAAGAGACCCAGTACTTC. Amino acid sequence: CATRGPQETQYF.

This clone was seen more than once but under ten times. The V and J genes are TRBV14 and TRBJ2-7, with 10 bases lining up with TRBD2. The germline gives CDR1 SGHDN, CDR2 FVKESK. After removal of 3 bases from V and 2 bases from J, the junction contained 4 bases not matched to a gene. CDR3 length: 15 residues. The CDR3, as DNA: TGTGCCAGCAGCCAGTTAGCGGGAGGACCCTACGAGCAGTACTTC. Translating it yields CASSQLAGGPYEQYF.

The table lists this clone with a few counts. The chain uses TRBV5-1 and TRBJ2-5, with TRBD2 matching 11 bases. This CDR3 has 16 amino acids. V was pared by 4 bases and J by 4 bases, with 9 bases of the junction left unmatched. The germline CDR1 and CDR2 sequences are SGHRS and YFSETQ. For the CDR3, the DNA is TGCGCCAGCAGCACCCTACTAGCGGGAGAGGGAGAGACCCAGTACTTC. As protein: CASSTLLAGEGETQYF.

This clone was seen a few times. This chain connects TRBV2 to TRBJ1-4; the match to TRBD1 covers 8 bases. J was trimmed by 3 bases and V by 6 bases; bases with no gene match: 6. The germline CDR1 and CDR2 sequences are SNHLY and FYNNEI. This CDR3 comprises 15 residues. The CDR3 reads CASRDRARPNEKLFF. CDR3 in DNA: TGTGCCAGCAGGGACAGGGCTCGGCCTAATGAAAAACTGTTTTTT.

The rearrangement joins TRBV9 to TRBJ1-1; perhaps TRBD1 as D (6 bases). This CDR3 region has 15 residues. Germline V lookup: CDR1 SGDLS, CDR2 YYNGEE. Trimming pared 0 bases from V and 4 bases from J, leaving 13 bases between. CDR3 loop: CASSVDGGLGTEAFF. For the CDR3, the DNA is TGTGCCAGCAGCGTAGATGGGGGCCTGGGCACTGAAGCTTTCTTT.

The chain is built from TRBV2 and TRBJ1-4; 9 bases map to TRBD1. The CDR3 has 13 amino acids. The V gene's germline CDR1 is SNHLY and CDR2 FYNNEI. The V and J ends lost 6 bases and 8 bases, in that order; junction bases with no gene match: 4. The CDR3 coding sequence is TGTGCCAGCAGACCAACAGGGGGCGAAAAACTGTTTTTT. It encodes CASRPTGGEKLFF.

The rearrangement joins TRBV5-1 to TRBJ2-3, with 8 bases matching TRBD1. Germline CDR1 is SGHRS and CDR2 is YFSETQ. The CDR3 spans 19 residues. Germline trimming cut 5 bases from V and 0 bases from J; bases unmatched to any gene: 17. CDR3 amino acids: CASRRTPGGWAASTDTQYF. For the CDR3, the DNA is TGCGCCAGCAGGAGGACCCCAGGGGGCTGGGCGGCTAGCACAGATACGCAGTATTTT.

The chain uses TRBV6-6 and TRBJ1-4; tentative D call: TRBD1 (6 bases). Germline CDR1 reads MNHNY; CDR2 reads SVGAGI (reference sequence). The CDR3 extends over 13 amino acids. V lost 8 bases and J 2 bases, leaving 9 bases between the germline ends. The CDR3: CASWRGTNEKLFF. The CDR3, as DNA: TGTGCCAGCTGGAGGGGGACTAATGAAAAACTGTTTTTT.

This clone was detected many times. The chain couples TRBV4-2 to TRBJ2-3, with D tentatively TRBD1 (6 bases). Germline V CDR1 and CDR2: LGHNA, YNFKEQ. The CDR3 has 15 residues. The V gene lost 1 base and the J gene lost 4 bases, with 12 bases spanning the gap. CDR3 DNA: TGTGCCAGCAGCCAAGGGGGGCAGGGCTCAGATACGCAGTATTTT. Encoded protein: CASSQGGQGSDTQYF.

The chain joins TRBV28 to TRBJ2-7, with D uncertain. From germline, CDR1 is MDHEN and CDR2 SYDVKM. Trimming pared 1 base from V and 6 bases from J, leaving 7 bases between. CDR3 size: 12 residues. CDR3 loop: CASSLSGGEQYF. Here the CDR3 DNA reads TGTGCCAGCAGTTTATCTGGTGGCGAGCAGTACTTC.

The chain combines TRBV15 with TRBJ2-5; 9 bases are a match to TRBD2. Germline trimming cut 6 bases from V and 5 bases from J; bases unmatched to any gene: 10. The CDR3 spans 15 residues. The V gene's germline CDR1 is LNHNV and CDR2 YYDKDF (reference sequence). CDR3 in DNA: TGTGCCACCAGTTCTCTAGCGGGACCCGGGGAGACCCAGTACTTC. It encodes CATSSLAGPGETQYF.

Here the CDR3 reads CASSEARRSLAQYF. The CDR3 region has the DNA TGTGCCAGCAGTGAGGCCAGGCGTTCTTTGGCCCAGTACTTC. V and J are TRBV6-1 and TRBJ2-5; D not resolved. Looked up from germline, CDR1 is MNHNS and CDR2 is SASEGT. The CDR3 spans 14 residues. Trimming left V 3 bases short and J 9 bases short, with 17 bases between.

This CDR3 is CASSSTSGTARVAGELFF. DNA of the CDR3: TGTGCCAGCAGCTCCACCTCCGGGACCGCGAGGGTGGCCGGGGAGCTGTTTTTT. The V call is TRBV11-2, the J call TRBJ2-2; the D call may be TRBD1 or TRBD2 (5 bases each). Germline CDR1 is SGHAT and CDR2 is FQNNGV. V was cut by 4 bases and J by 6 bases, with 24 bases left in between. This CDR3 comprises 18 residues.

The chain has TRBV11-2 and TRBJ2-4, with unresolved D. The CDR3 consists of 15 residues. The germline CDR1 and CDR2 sequences are SGHAT and FQNNGV. V lost 4 bases, J lost 0 bases, and 10 bases lay in between. The CDR3 is CASSSPTLAKNIQYF. The DNA of the CDR3 is TGTGCCAGCAGCTCCCCTACTTTAGCCAAAAACATTCAGTACTTC.